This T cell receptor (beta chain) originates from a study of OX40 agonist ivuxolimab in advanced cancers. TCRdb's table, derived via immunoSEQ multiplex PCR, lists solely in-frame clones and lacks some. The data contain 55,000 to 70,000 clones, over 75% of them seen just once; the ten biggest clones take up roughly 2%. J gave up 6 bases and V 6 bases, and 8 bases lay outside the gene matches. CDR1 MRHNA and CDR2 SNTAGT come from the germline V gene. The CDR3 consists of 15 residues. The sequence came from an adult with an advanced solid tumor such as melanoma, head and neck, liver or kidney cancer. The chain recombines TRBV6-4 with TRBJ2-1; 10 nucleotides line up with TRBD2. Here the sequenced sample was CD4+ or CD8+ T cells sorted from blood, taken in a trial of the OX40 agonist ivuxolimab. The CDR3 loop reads CASRALAGGLNEQFF. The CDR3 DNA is TGTGCCAGCAGAGCCTTAGCGGGGGGCCTCAATGAGCAGTTCTTC.